The sample holds a few counts of the clone carrying this T cell receptor (beta chain). The ends lost 6 bases at V and 4 bases at J; junction bases unmatched: 7. This CDR3 contains 15 residues. CDR1 is SEHNR, CDR2 FQNEAQ, per germline (reference sequence). TCRdb processed the 5' RACE reads anew with MiXCR; each CDR3 protein has one entry. The sample has roughly 190,000 distinct CDR3 sequences, 15% to 20% seen once. The sample is drawn from a study of T-cell memory formation after mild COVID-19. The origin of this receptor is an adult woman who had mild COVID-19 (a few samples of this study predate the infection). Cell type and time point are not known. The specimen sequenced was PBMCs or a T cell subset sorted from them (not recorded which). The rearrangement uses TRBV7-9 and TRBJ2-3; 10 positions match TRBD1. CDR3 protein: CASSLGTGEPDTQYF. The CDR3 region has the DNA TGTGCCAGCAGTCTAGGGACAGGGGAACCAGATACGCAGTATTTT. Using reference TRBV7-9 and TRBJ2-3 for the parts outside the CDR3, the full variable domain is DTGVSQNPRHKITKRGQNVTFRCDPISEHNRLYWYRQTLGQGPEFLTYFQNEAQLEKSRLLSDRFSAERPKGSFSTLEIQRTEQGDSAMYLCASSLGTGEPDTQYFGPGTRLTVL.